This section outlines one TCR beta chain sequence together with its context. What it binds is unknown. The sample originates from a study of T-cell memory formation after mild COVID-19. On the study more broadly: TCR clusters largely stayed donor specific. General study points: Mainly in CM and EM were contracting CD4+ clones; CD8+ were in EMRA. Memory from before infection featured some responding clones, which suggests cross-reactive memory joined.

TCRdb re-analysed the 5' RACE reads in MiXCR, keeping a single row per CDR3 protein. The table lists more than 250,000 distinct CDR3 sequences, 16% of them singletons. The length of the CDR3 is 17 residues. CDR1 and CDR2 from the germline V gene are SGHRS and YFSETQ. Trimming removed 4 bases from V and 0 bases from J; junction bases left unmatched: 7. The TCR sequence derives from a man younger than 30 who had mild COVID-19 (a few samples of this study predate the infection). Cell type and time point are not known. The specimen sequenced was PBMCs or a T cell subset sorted from them (not recorded which). This chain joins TRBV5-1 and TRBJ2-5; 12 bases fit TRBD2. The CDR3 loop reads CASSSGLAGQYQETQYF. As DNA, the CDR3 is TGCGCCAGCAGCAGTGGACTAGCGGGGCAGTACCAAGAGACCCAGTACTTC.